This entry is about one TCR beta chain. The germline V and J ends were trimmed by 6 bases and 7 bases, with 18 bases remaining between them. This CDR3 has 14 amino acids. Germline loops: CDR1 MNHEY, CDR2 SVGAGI. This entry belongs to a study of blood T cell repertoires in COVID-19. Here immunoSEQ multiplex PCR was the method, and the copy in TCRdb shows in-frame clones only, minus some. Among about 200,000 clones listed, 83% were seen once. The receptor's source is a woman in her forties or fifties with acute or convalescent COVID-19. Sequenced material: peripheral blood. The chain is built from TRBV6-5 and TRBJ1-2; D possibly corresponds to TRBD1 (6 bases). The CDR3 DNA follows: TGTGCCAGCAGCCCGACAGGCCCAACGGGTGGCTACACCTTC. Amino acids: CASSPTGPTGGYTF.